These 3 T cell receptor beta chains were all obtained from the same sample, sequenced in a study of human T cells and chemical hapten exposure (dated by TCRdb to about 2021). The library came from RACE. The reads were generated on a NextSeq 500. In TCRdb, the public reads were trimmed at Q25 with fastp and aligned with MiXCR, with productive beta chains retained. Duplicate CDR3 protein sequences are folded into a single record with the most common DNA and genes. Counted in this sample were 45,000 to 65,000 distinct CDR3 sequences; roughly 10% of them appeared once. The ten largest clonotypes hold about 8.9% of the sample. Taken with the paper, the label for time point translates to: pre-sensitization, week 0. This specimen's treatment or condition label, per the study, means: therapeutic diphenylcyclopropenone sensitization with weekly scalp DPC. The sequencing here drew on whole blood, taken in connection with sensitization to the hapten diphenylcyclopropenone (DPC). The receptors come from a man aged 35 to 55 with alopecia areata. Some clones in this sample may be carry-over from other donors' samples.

DNA of the CDR3: TGTGCCAGCAGTCCGACCCGGGCCCTCGATGAGCAGTTCTTC. This sequence encodes CASSPTRALDEQFF. The genes are TRBV28 and TRBJ2-1; unclear D gene. This CDR3 has 14 residues. V shed 5 bases and J shed 8 bases, with 16 bases lying between them. Germline CDR1 is MDHEN and CDR2 is SYDVKM.

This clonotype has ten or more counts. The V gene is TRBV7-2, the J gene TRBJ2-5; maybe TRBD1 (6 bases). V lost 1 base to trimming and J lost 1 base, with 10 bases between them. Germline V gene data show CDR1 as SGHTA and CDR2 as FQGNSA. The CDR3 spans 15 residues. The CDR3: CASSLGDRPQETQYF. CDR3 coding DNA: TGTGCCAGCAGCTTAGGAGACAGGCCCCAAGAGACCCAGTACTTC.

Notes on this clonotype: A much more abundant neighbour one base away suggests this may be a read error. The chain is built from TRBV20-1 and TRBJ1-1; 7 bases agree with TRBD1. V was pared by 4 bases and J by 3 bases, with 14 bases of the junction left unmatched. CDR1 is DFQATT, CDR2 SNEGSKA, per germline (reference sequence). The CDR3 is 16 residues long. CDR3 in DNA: TGCAGTGCTACCGTCAGGGGGTCGTTCCTAGACACTGAAGCTTTCTTT. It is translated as CSATVRGSFLDTEAFF.